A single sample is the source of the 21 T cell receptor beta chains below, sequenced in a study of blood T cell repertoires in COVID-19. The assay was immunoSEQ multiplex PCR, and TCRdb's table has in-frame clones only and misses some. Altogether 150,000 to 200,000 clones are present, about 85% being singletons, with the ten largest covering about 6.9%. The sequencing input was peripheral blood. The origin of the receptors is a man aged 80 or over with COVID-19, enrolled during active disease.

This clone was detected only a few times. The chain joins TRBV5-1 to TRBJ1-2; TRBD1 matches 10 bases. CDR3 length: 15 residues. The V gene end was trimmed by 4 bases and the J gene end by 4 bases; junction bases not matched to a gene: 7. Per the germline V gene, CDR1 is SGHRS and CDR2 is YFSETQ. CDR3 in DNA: TGCGCCAGCAGCATGGGACAGGGGATCTTCTATGGCTACACCTTC. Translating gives CASSMGQGIFYGYTF.

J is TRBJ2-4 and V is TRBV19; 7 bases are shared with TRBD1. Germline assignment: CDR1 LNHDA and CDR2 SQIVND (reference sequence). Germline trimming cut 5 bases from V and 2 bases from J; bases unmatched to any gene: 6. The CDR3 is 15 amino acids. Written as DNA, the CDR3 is TGTGCCAGTAGTGTAATGACAGGGACCAAAAACATTCAGTACTTC. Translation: CASSVMTGTKNIQYF. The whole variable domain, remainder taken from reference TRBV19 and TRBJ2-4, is DGGITQSPKYLFRKEGQNVTLSCEQNLNHDAMYWYRQDPGQGLRLIYYSQIVNDFQKGDIAEGYSVSREKKESFPLTVTSAQKNPTAFYLCASSVMTGTKNIQYFGAGTRLSVL.

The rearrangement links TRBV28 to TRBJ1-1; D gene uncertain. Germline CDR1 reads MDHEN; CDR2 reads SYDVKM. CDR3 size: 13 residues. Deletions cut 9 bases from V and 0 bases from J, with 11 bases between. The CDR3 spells CASVQSMNTEAFF. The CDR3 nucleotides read TGTGCCAGTGTACAGAGCATGAACACTGAAGCTTTCTTT.

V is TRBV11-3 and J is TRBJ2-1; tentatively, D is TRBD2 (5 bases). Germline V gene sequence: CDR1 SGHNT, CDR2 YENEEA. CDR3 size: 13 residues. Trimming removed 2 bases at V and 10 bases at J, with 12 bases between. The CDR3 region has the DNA TGTGCCAGCAGCTTACTAGCCGCCAGCGAGCAGTTCTTC. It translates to CASSLLAASEQFF.

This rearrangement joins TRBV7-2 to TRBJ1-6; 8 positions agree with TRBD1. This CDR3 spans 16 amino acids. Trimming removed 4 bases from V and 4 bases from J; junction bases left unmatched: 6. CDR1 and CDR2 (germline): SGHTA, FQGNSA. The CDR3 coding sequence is TGTGCCAGCAGCTCACGGACAGGGCCGTATAATTCACCCCTCCACTTT. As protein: CASSSRTGPYNSPLHF.

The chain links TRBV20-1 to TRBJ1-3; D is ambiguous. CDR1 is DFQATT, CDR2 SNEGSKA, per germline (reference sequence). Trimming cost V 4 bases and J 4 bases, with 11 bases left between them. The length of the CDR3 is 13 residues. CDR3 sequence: CSAIDGVGNTIYF. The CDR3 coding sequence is TGCAGTGCTATTGACGGGGTGGGAAACACCATATATTTT.

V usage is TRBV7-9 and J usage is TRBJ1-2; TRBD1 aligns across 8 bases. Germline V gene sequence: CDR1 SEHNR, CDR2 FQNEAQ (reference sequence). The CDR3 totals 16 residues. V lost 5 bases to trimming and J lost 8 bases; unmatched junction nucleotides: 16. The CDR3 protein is CASSERTGTLGEGYTF. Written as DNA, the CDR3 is TGTGCCAGCAGCGAAAGGACAGGGACCTTGGGGGAAGGCTACACCTTC.

CDR3 coding DNA: TGCGCCAGCAGTGCTGAAGGACTAGCGGGGGGGCCCAGCGAGCAGTTCTTC. Encoded protein: CASSAEGLAGGPSEQFF. V is TRBV5-1 and J is TRBJ2-1; TRBD2 matches at 15 bases. Germline values: CDR1 SGHRS, CDR2 YFSETQ. V trimming: 5 bases; J trimming: 10 bases; junction bases outside the gene matches: 13. This CDR3 is built from 17 residues.

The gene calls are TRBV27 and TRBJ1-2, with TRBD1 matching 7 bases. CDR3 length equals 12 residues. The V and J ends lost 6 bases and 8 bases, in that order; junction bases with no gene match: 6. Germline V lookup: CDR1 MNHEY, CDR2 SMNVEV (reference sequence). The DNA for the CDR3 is TGTGCCAGCAGACAGGGGACTCTAGGCTACACCTTC. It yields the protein CASRQGTLGYTF.

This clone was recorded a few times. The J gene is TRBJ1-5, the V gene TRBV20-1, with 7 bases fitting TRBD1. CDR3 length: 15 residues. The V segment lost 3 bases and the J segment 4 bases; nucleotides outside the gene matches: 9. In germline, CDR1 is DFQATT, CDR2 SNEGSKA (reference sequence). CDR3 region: CSASKAGGGNQPQHF. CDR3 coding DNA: TGCAGTGCTAGTAAGGCAGGGGGTGGGAATCAGCCCCAGCATTTT.

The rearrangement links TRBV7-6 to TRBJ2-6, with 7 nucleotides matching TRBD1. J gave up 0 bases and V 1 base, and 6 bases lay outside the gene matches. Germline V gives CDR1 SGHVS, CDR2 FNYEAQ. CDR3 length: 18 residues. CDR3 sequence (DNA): TGTGCCAGCAGCTTAGGACAGGGCTATAGCTCTGGGGCCAACGTCCTGACTTTC. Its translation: CASSLGQGYSSGANVLTF.

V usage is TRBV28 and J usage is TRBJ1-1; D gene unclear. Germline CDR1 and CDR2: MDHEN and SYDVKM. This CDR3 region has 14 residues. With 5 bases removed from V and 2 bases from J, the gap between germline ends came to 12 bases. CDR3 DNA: TGTGCCAGCAGTATATCTCGAGGAAACACTGAAGCTTTCTTT. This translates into CASSISRGNTEAFF.

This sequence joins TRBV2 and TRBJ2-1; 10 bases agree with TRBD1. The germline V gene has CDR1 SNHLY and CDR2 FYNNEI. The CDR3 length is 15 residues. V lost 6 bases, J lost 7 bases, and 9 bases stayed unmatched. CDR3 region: CASRDDRGQGNEQFF. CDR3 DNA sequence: TGTGCCAGCAGGGACGACAGGGGGCAAGGAAATGAGCAGTTCTTC.

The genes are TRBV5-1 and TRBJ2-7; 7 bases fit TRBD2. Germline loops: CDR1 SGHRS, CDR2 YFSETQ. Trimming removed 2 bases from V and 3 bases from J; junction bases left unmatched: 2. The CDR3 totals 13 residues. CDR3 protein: CASSLSSGYEQYF. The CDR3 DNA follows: TGCGCCAGCAGCTTATCTAGCGGCTACGAGCAGTACTTC. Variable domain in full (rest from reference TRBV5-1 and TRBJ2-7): KAGVTQTPRYLIKTRGQQVTLSCSPISGHRSVSWYQQTPGQGLQFLFEYFSETQRNKGNFPGRFSGRQFSNSRSEMNVSTLELGDSALYLCASSLSSGYEQYFGPGTRLTVT.

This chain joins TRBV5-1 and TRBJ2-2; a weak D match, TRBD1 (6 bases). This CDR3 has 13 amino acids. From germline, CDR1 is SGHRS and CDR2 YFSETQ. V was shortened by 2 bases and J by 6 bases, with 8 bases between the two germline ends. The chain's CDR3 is CASSLQGAGELFF. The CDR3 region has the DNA TGCGCCAGCAGCTTACAGGGTGCCGGGGAGCTGTTTTTT.

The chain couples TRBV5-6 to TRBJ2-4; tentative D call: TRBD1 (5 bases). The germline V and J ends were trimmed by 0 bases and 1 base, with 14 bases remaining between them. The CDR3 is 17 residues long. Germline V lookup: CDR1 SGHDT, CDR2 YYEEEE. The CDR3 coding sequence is TGTGCCAGCAGCTTGGGAGGTTCAGGGTGGGCCAAAAACATTCAGTACTTC. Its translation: CASSLGGSGWAKNIQYF.

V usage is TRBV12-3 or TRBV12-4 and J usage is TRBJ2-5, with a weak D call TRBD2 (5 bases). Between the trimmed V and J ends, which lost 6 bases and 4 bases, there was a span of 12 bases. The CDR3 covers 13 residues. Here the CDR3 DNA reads TGTGCCAGCAGAACGGTCCGGGGAGAGACCCAGTACTTC. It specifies CASRTVRGETQYF.

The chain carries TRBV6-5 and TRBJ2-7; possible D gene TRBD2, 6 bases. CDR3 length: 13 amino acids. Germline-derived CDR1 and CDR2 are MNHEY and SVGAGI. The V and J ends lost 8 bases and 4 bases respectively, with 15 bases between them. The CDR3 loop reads CASLGLGGYEQYF. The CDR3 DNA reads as TGTGCCAGCTTGGGCCTAGGAGGGTACGAGCAGTACTTC.

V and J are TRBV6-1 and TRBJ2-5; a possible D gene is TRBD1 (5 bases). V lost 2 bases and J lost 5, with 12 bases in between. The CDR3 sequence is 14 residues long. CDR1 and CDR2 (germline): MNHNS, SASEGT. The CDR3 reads CASSEQGEGETQYF. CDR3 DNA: TGTGCCAGCAGTGAACAAGGGGAAGGGGAGACCCAGTACTTC.

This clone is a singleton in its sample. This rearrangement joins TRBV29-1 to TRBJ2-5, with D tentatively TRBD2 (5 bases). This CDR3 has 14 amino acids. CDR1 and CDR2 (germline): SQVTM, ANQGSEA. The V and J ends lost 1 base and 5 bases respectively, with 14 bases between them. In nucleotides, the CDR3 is TGCAGCGTTGAAGGTACTACTAGTTTGGAGACCCAGTACTTC. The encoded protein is CSVEGTTSLETQYF.

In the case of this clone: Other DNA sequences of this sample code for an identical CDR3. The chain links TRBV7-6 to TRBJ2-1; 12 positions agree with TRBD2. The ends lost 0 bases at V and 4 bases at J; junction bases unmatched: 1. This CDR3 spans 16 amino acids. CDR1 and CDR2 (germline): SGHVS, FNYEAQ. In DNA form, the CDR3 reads TGTGCCAGCAGCTTAGCGGGGACTAGCGGGTACAATGAGCAGTTCTTC. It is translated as CASSLAGTSGYNEQFF.